This record concerns one TCR beta chain sequence. The antigen is not known. The sample belongs to a study of shared clonotypes between healthy human individuals. Findings and limits, study-wide: Sharing across four donors was highest in naive CD4 (roughly 5%) and lowest in memory CD8 (roughly 0.4%). A generally larger estimated richness was seen in naive subsets than in memory subsets.

This CDR3 has 13 amino acids. V lost 3 bases, J lost 1 base, and 9 bases lay in between. CDR1 is GTSNPN, CDR2 SVGIG, per germline (reference sequence). The table came from immunoSEQ multiplex PCR; TCRdb's copy has only in-frame clones and leaves some out. The sample holds around 1.1 million clones, approximately 80% seen once. The material sequenced was memory CD4+ T cells from PBMCs. Subset here: CD45RA-negative fraction. The TCR originated in a man in his late teens or twenties in good health. Some clones in this sample may be carry-over from other donors' samples. The J gene is TRBJ1-2, the V gene TRBV30; D is unclear. The CDR3: CAWSSLFNYGYTF. The CDR3 DNA reads as TGTGCCTGGAGCTCCCTGTTTAACTATGGCTACACCTTC.